These 31 T cell receptor beta chains came from one sample sequenced in a study of shared clonotypes between healthy human individuals. Libraries were prepared by immunoSEQ multiplex PCR; TCRdb keeps only in-frame clonotypes and omits some of them. The table records roughly 2.5 million clones, more than 80% of them present only once. Sequenced input: naive CD4+ T cells sorted from blood. Documented subset: CD45RA+ positively selected. These receptors all stem from a man younger than 30 in good health.

The chain uses TRBV6-5 and TRBJ2-3; possible D gene TRBD2, 6 bases. Germline V gene lookup returns CDR1 MNHEY and CDR2 SVGAGI. Trimming cost V 5 bases and J 6 bases, with 9 bases left between them. This CDR3 has 12 amino acids. Written as DNA, the CDR3 is TGTGCCAGCAGTCGGGACTCCGATACGCAGTATTTT. This codes for CASSRDSDTQYF.

The chain couples TRBV6-5 to TRBJ1-4; D remains unclear. V shed 0 bases and J shed 8 bases, with 10 bases lying between them. The CDR3 length is 14 residues. Germline V gives CDR1 MNHEY, CDR2 SVGAGI. CDR3 bases: TGTGCCAGCAGTTACTCGAGACATATCGAAAAACTGTTTTTT. Its translation is CASSYSRHIEKLFF.

The count of this clone is one. The J gene is TRBJ2-3, the V gene TRBV15; possibly TRBD2 for D (5 bases). The germline gives CDR1 LNHNV, CDR2 YYDKDF (reference sequence). The CDR3 spans 16 residues. V lost 5 bases, J lost 3 bases, and 18 bases lay in between. The CDR3: CATSDRASGWTDTQYF. The CDR3 bases are TGTGCCACCAGCGACCGCGCGAGCGGATGGACAGATACGCAGTATTTT.

This sequence joins TRBV2 and TRBJ2-1; TRBD2 agrees at 9 bases. V shed 7 bases and J 8 bases; nucleotides not matched to a gene: 9. CDR1 is SNHLY, CDR2 FYNNEI, per germline. The CDR3 has 14 amino acids. CDR3 loop: CASNLAGRTDEQFF. DNA of the CDR3: TGTGCCAGCAATCTAGCGGGACGTACCGATGAGCAGTTCTTC. The variable domain in full, completed from reference TRBV2 and TRBJ2-1, reads EPEVTQTPSHQVTQMGQEVILRCVPISNHLYFYWYRQILGQKVEFLVSFYNNEISEKSEIFDDQFSVERPDGSNFTLKIRSTKLEDSAMYFCASNLAGRTDEQFFGPGTRLTVL.

In its sample, this clone was seen a few times. This specimen includes other DNA sequences encoding the same CDR3. The chain is built from TRBV15 and TRBJ2-7, with 7 bases matching TRBD1. The CDR3 loop spans 13 amino acids. Germline loops: CDR1 LNHNV, CDR2 YYDKDF (reference sequence). Trimming at V came to 3 bases and at J to 1 base, leaving 0 bases not matched to a gene. The CDR3 sequence: CATSRDRSYEQYF. CDR3 coding DNA: TGTGCCACCAGCAGGGACAGGTCCTACGAGCAGTACTTC.

The chain carries TRBV10-3 and TRBJ2-2; TRBD2 agrees at 9 bases. The CDR3 is 16 amino acids. Germline trimming cut 5 bases from V and 5 bases from J; bases unmatched to any gene: 9. Germline V CDR1 and CDR2: ENHRY, SYGVKD. For the CDR3, the DNA is TGTGCCATCAGTCTCGTCGCGGGGGGGCGTACCGGGGAGCTGTTTTTT. Protein: CAISLVAGGRTGELFF.

Only one count was recorded for this clone. Other DNA variants within this sample encode the same CDR3. V is TRBV7-2 and J is TRBJ2-7; TRBD2 aligns across 12 bases. There are 13 residues in the CDR3. Trimming at V came to 6 bases and at J to 5 bases, leaving 2 bases not matched to a gene. Germline V lookup: CDR1 SGHTA, CDR2 FQGNSA. DNA for the CDR3: TGTGCCAGCAGACTAGCGGGAGGCAACGAGCAGTACTTC. Residues: CASRLAGGNEQYF.

J is TRBJ2-7 and V is TRBV27, with TRBD1 as a possible D gene (6 bases). V was pared by 8 bases and J by 6 bases, with 29 bases between. Germline assignment: CDR1 MNHEY and CDR2 SMNVEV (reference sequence). CDR3 length: 17 amino acids. The CDR3 loop is CASRRFTGQLLESEQYF. The CDR3 nucleotides are TGTGCCAGCCGTCGATTTACAGGGCAACTGTTGGAGAGCGAGCAGTACTTC.

V is TRBV18 and J is TRBJ1-3, with a possible D match to TRBD1 (5 bases). There are 15 residues in the CDR3. Deletions cut 0 bases from V and 2 bases from J, with 8 bases between. From germline, CDR1 is KGHSH and CDR2 LQKENI. The CDR3 region has the DNA TGTGCCAGCTCACCACCCCCCAGGGCTGGAAACACCATATATTTT. Protein product: CASSPPPRAGNTIYF.

The chain employs TRBV7-9 and TRBJ1-5; maybe TRBD1 (5 bases). This CDR3 contains 13 residues. Trimming removed 1 base from V and 9 bases from J, with 10 bases in between. Germline lookup yields CDR1 SEHNR and CDR2 FQNEAQ (reference sequence). The DNA for the CDR3 is TGTGCCAGCAGCTTAGGGGAGGGGAGGCCCCAGCATTTT. This codes for CASSLGEGRPQHF.

The gene calls are TRBV19 and TRBJ1-4; maybe TRBD1 (6 bases). The CDR3 is 14 residues long. In germline, CDR1 is LNHDA, CDR2 SQIVND (reference sequence). V was clipped by 8 bases and J by 0 bases, with 10 bases between them. CDR3 in DNA: TGTGCCAGTGCTCGGACAGCAACTAATGAAAAACTGTTTTTT. It specifies CASARTATNEKLFF. The full variable domain, completed using reference TRBV19 and TRBJ1-4, is DGGITQSPKYLFRKEGQNVTLSCEQNLNHDAMYWYRQDPGQGLRLIYYSQIVNDFQKGDIAEGYSVSREKKESFPLTVTSAQKNPTAFYLCASARTATNEKLFFGSGTQLSVL.

This rearrangement joins TRBV11-2 to TRBJ2-2, with a weak D call TRBD1 (6 bases). This CDR3 is built from 16 residues. Germline V CDR1 and CDR2: SGHAT, FQNNGV. Trimming cost V 3 bases and J 0 bases, with 11 bases left between them. The CDR3 loop reads CASSFGTKANTGELFF. Written as DNA, the CDR3 is TGTGCCAGCAGCTTCGGGACAAAGGCGAACACCGGGGAGCTGTTTTTT. Looking up the rest from reference TRBV11-2 and TRBJ2-2 gives the full variable domain: EAGVAQSPRYKIIEKRQSVAFWCNPISGHATLYWYQQILGQGPKLLIQFQNNGVVDDSQLPKDRFSAERLKGVDSTLKIQPAKLEDSAVYLCASSFGTKANTGELFFGEGSRLTVL.

This sequence joins TRBV10-3 and TRBJ1-4, with D maybe TRBD1 (5 bases). Germline V gene sequence: CDR1 ENHRY, CDR2 SYGVKD. Trimming left V 6 bases short and J 5 bases short, with 10 bases between. The CDR3 runs 13 residues. Here the CDR3 reads CAIRDSYNEKLFF. The CDR3 DNA reads as TGTGCCATCAGAGACAGCTACAATGAAAAACTGTTTTTT.

The CDR3 region is CASRGGTTPAGELFF. In DNA, the CDR3 is TGTGCCAGCAGGGGGGGAACAACACCCGCCGGGGAGCTGTTTTTT. The chain couples TRBV27 to TRBJ2-2; D is perhaps TRBD2 (6 bases). With 6 bases removed from V and 6 bases from J, the gap between germline ends came to 17 bases. CDR3 length: 15 residues. The germline V gene encodes CDR1 MNHEY and CDR2 SMNVEV (reference sequence).

The chain employs TRBV9 and TRBJ2-7; D ambiguous. The germline V gene has CDR1 SGDLS and CDR2 YYNGEE. The V end was cut by 5 bases, the J end by 0 bases, with 12 bases between. This CDR3 region has 14 residues. CDR3 in amino acids: CASSKHPSSYEQYF. The CDR3 nucleotides read TGTGCCAGCAGTAAACATCCCAGCTCCTACGAGCAGTACTTC. The full variable domain, completed using reference TRBV9 and TRBJ2-7, is DSGVTQTPKHLITATGQRVTLRCSPRSGDLSVYWYQQSLDQGLQFLIQYYNGEERAKGNILERFSAQQFPDLHSELNLSSLELGDSALYFCASSKHPSSYEQYFGPGTRLTVT.

This rearrangement joins TRBV27 to TRBJ1-1, with D possibly matching TRBD1 (6 bases). The CDR3 covers 13 residues. Germline lookup yields CDR1 MNHEY and CDR2 SMNVEV (reference sequence). V was pared by 8 bases and J by 5 bases, with 15 bases between. The CDR3 DNA reads TGTGCCAGCTACGGGACAAAAGGGACTGAAGCTTTCTTT. As protein: CASYGTKGTEAFF.

This clone was counted once. The chain uses TRBV30 and TRBJ2-2; tentatively, D is TRBD1 or TRBD2 (6 bases each). This CDR3 contains 19 residues. Germline V gives CDR1 GTSNPN, CDR2 SVGIG (reference sequence). Deletions cut 7 bases from V and 3 bases from J, with 30 bases between. The chain's CDR3 is CASDMGSGALLWDTGELFF. The CDR3 DNA follows: TGTGCCTCGGACATGGGCTCGGGGGCCTTGCTTTGGGACACCGGGGAGCTGTTTTTT.

Here the CDR3 DNA reads TGTGCCTGGAGGACAGGGGGTCATTCACCCCTCCACTTT. It is translated as CAWRTGGHSPLHF. The rearrangement links TRBV30 to TRBJ1-6, with 9 bases aligning to TRBD1. CDR3 length: 13 residues. After removal of 3 bases from V and 8 bases from J, the junction contained 2 bases not matched to a gene. CDR1 GTSNPN and CDR2 SVGIG come from the germline V gene (reference sequence).

CDR3 sequence (DNA): TGTGCCAGTAGCGAGGGCGGACAGCCCTTGAGGGGAGGCTACACCTTC. This gives the protein CASSEGGQPLRGGYTF. The chain couples TRBV19 to TRBJ1-2; D might be TRBD1 (6 bases). The CDR3 extends over 16 amino acids. Germline V gene data show CDR1 as LNHDA and CDR2 as SQIVND (reference sequence). The ends were cut back, 6 bases at V and 8 bases at J, with 25 bases in the middle.

This CDR3 reads CATHRDHGYTF. The CDR3, as DNA: TGTGCCACCCACAGGGACCATGGCTACACCTTC. The chain employs TRBV19 and TRBJ1-2, with D possibly TRBD1 on 6 matching bases. The germline V gene encodes CDR1 LNHDA and CDR2 SQIVND (reference sequence). V lost 10 bases and J 6 bases, leaving 12 bases between the germline ends. This CDR3 is 11 amino acids long.

The V gene is TRBV5-8, the J gene TRBJ2-1, with 8 bases aligning to TRBD2. The CDR3 runs 15 residues. With 1 base clipped from V and 0 bases from J, the junction kept 0 bases outside the gene matches. CDR1 is SGHTS, CDR2 YDEGEE, per germline. The CDR3 sequence: CASSLSGSSYNEQFF. The CDR3 DNA sequence: TGTGCCAGCAGCTTGAGCGGGAGCTCCTACAATGAGCAGTTCTTC.

V is TRBV2 and J is TRBJ1-4; possible D gene TRBD1, 5 bases. Germline V gives CDR1 SNHLY, CDR2 FYNNEI. The CDR3 spans 15 residues. V lost 5 bases and J 7 bases, leaving 17 bases between the germline ends. This CDR3 is CASSREGPRGEKLFF. The CDR3 nucleotides read TGTGCCAGCAGTCGCGAGGGACCGAGGGGTGAAAAACTGTTTTTT.

A word on this clone: Other DNA sequences of this sample code for an identical CDR3. This rearrangement joins TRBV7-2 to TRBJ2-5; the match to TRBD2 covers 11 bases. CDR1 and CDR2 from the germline V gene are SGHTA and FQGNSA. This CDR3 has 15 amino acids. The V and J ends lost 1 base and 4 bases, in that order; junction bases with no gene match: 2. This CDR3 reads CASSLGLAGGETQYF. The CDR3 coding sequence is TGTGCCAGCAGCTTAGGGCTAGCGGGGGGAGAGACCCAGTACTTC.

V usage is TRBV30 and J usage is TRBJ1-6; TRBD1 agrees at 7 bases. The CDR3 extends over 13 amino acids. From germline, CDR1 is GTSNPN and CDR2 SVGIG (reference sequence). V lost 3 bases to trimming and J lost 10 bases; unmatched junction nucleotides: 6. The CDR3 DNA is TGTGCCTGGAGAGGTGCCAGGGGGTCACCCCTCCACTTT. As protein: CAWRGARGSPLHF.

In its sample, this clone was seen once. CDR3 amino acids: CASSRGQASYNEQFF. In nucleotides, the CDR3 is TGCGCCAGCAGCCGGGGACAGGCCTCCTACAATGAGCAGTTCTTC. This chain joins TRBV4-3 and TRBJ2-1, with 8 positions matching TRBD1. CDR1 and CDR2 from the germline V gene are LGHNA and YSLEER. This CDR3 region has 15 residues. Trimming took 4 bases from V and 0 from J; bases not matched to a gene: 2.

The chain employs TRBV14 and TRBJ2-3, with a weak D call TRBD2 (6 bases). Trimming stripped 6 bases from V and 0 bases from J, with 10 bases between. This CDR3 region has 14 residues. In germline, CDR1 is SGHDN, CDR2 FVKESK. The CDR3, as DNA: TGTGCCAGCAGGCCGGGGGAAAGCACAGATACGCAGTATTTT. As protein: CASRPGESTDTQYF.

The chain recombines TRBV11-2 with TRBJ2-2, with D perhaps matching TRBD1 (5 bases). From germline, CDR1 is SGHAT and CDR2 FQNNGV. Trimming took 5 bases from V and 5 from J, leaving 15 bases between them. The CDR3 has 15 amino acids. Written as DNA, the CDR3 is TGTGCCAGCAGCAGGACAAGGGGTGAAACCGGGGAGCTGTTTTTT. Protein: CASSRTRGETGELFF.

The chain combines TRBV11-1 with TRBJ2-1; D may be TRBD1 (6 bases). With 5 bases removed from V and 2 bases from J, the gap between germline ends came to 10 bases. CDR3 length: 14 residues. In germline, CDR1 is SGHAT, CDR2 FQDESV (reference sequence). The CDR3 sequence: CASSTRQAYNEQFF. The DNA for the CDR3 is TGTGCCAGCAGCACGCGACAGGCCTACAATGAGCAGTTCTTC. The entire variable domain, with the rest obtained from reference TRBV11-1 and TRBJ2-1, is as follows: EAEVAQSPRYKITEKSQAVAFWCDPISGHATLYWYRQILGQGPELLVQFQDESVVDDSQLPKDRFSAERLKGVDSTLKIQPAELGDSAMYLCASSTRQAYNEQFFGPGTRLTVL.

V is TRBV7-2 and J is TRBJ2-2; no reliable D call. This CDR3 has 14 residues. The V gene's germline CDR1 is SGHTA and CDR2 FQGNSA. With 5 bases removed from V and 3 bases from J, the gap between germline ends came to 10 bases. The CDR3 region has the DNA TGTGCCAGCAGCCGTGGAAGGGACACCGGGGAGCTGTTTTTT. It specifies CASSRGRDTGELFF. The full variable domain, its missing parts supplied by reference TRBV7-2 and TRBJ2-2, is GAGVSQSPSNKVTEKGKDVELRCDPISGHTALYWYRQSLGQGLEFLIYFQGNSAPDKSGLPSDRFSAERTGGSVSTLTIQRTQQEDSAVYLCASSRGRDTGELFFGEGSRLTVL.

This chain uses TRBV6-1 with TRBJ1-2; no reliable D call. The CDR3 has 12 amino acids. V lost 7 bases to trimming and J lost 7 bases, with 13 bases between them. Germline V gene data show CDR1 as MNHNS and CDR2 as SASEGT. In DNA, the CDR3 is TGTGCCAGCATGACCGCCGCCCGTGGCTACACCTTC. Translating it yields CASMTAARGYTF.

A note on this clone: Other nucleotide sequences in the sample specify the same CDR3. The chain joins TRBV5-4 to TRBJ2-2; possible D gene TRBD1, 5 bases. The ends were cut back, 1 base at V and 1 base at J, with 8 bases in the middle. This CDR3 is built from 15 residues. Germline-derived CDR1 and CDR2 are SGHNT and YYREEE (reference sequence). In nucleotides, the CDR3 is TGTGCCAGCAGCTTGTTTCAGGGGAACACCGGGGAGCTGTTTTTT. This codes for CASSLFQGNTGELFF.